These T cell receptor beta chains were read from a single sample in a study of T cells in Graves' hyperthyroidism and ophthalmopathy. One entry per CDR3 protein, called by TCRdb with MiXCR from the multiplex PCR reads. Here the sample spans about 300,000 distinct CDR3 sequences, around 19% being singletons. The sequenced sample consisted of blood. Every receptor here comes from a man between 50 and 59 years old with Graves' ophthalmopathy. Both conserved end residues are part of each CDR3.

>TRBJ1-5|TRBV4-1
CASSQGVPGGKQPQHF
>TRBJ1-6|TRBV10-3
CAITIGHPNSPLHF
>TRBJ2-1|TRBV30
CAWSFGSNNEQFF
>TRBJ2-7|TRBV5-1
CASSRNSGRIRGDEQYF
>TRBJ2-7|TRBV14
CASSVTGRYGLEQYF
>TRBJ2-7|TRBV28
CASRNRAPSYEQYF
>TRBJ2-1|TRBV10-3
CAITSGGEQFF
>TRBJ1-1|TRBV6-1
CASSPRTGWTEAFF
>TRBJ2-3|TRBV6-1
CASRATGSSTDTQYF
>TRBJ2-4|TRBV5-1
CASSSGLAGENIQYF
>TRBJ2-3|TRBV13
CASSLKGGDTQYF
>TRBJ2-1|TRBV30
CAWGWASGIYNEQFF
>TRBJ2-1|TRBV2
CASSRTSGTGEQFF